This TCR beta chain was sequenced for a study of blood T cells in healthy people across ages. Every sample had a minimum of 7 million PBMCs isolated. This clonotype was picked up a small number of times. Sample-barcoded 5' priming and a J-beta primer mix drove a second PCR of roughly 6 to 12 cycles. TCRdb re-derived calls from the 5' RACE reads in MiXCR, one entry per CDR3 protein. The sample shows 1.5 million to 2 million distinct CDR3 sequences, 39% of them seen only once. The CDR3 spans 16 residues. What was sequenced was blood. The origin of this receptor is a human donor in good health. The genes are TRBV21-1 and TRBJ2-5; the table names TRBD1, a call not compared with the DNA. TRBV21-1 is termed a pseudogene. CDR3 in amino acids: CASSKETRTGVETQYF. The CDR3 DNA is TGTGCCAGCAGCAAAGAAACGAGGACAGGGGTTGAGACCCAGTACTTC.